These 20 T cell receptor beta chains share one sample of origin, sequenced in a study of shared clonotypes between healthy human individuals. Some clones are missing from TCRdb's copy, which holds only in-frame ones; the method was immunoSEQ multiplex PCR. There are about 700,000 clones in the sample; approximately 74% occur only once, and about 1.7% lies in the top ten. Sequenced: memory CD4+ T cells sorted from blood. Stated subset: CD45RA-negative fraction. These receptors were taken from a woman in her twenties or thirties in good health.

The V call is TRBV19, the J call TRBJ2-7, with TRBD1 matching 11 bases. V gave up 6 bases and J gave up 2 bases; unmatched junction bases: 9. Per the germline V gene, CDR1 is LNHDA and CDR2 is SQIVND (reference sequence). The CDR3 runs 16 residues. The CDR3 region is CASSAGSGQGAYEQYF. The CDR3 DNA is TGTGCCAGTAGCGCCGGATCGGGACAGGGGGCCTACGAGCAGTACTTC.

The chain joins TRBV19 to TRBJ2-3; possibly TRBD2 for D (6 bases). In germline, CDR1 is LNHDA, CDR2 SQIVND (reference sequence). This CDR3 has 15 residues. The V end was cut by 2 bases, the J end by 0 bases, with 9 bases between. The CDR3 here is CASSIQSGSTDTQYF. In DNA form, the CDR3 reads TGTGCCAGTAGTATACAGAGCGGGAGCACAGATACGCAGTATTTT.

The V call is TRBV2, the J call TRBJ2-7; the match to TRBD2 covers 13 bases. V dropped 5 bases and J dropped 6; count of bases not matched to a gene: 4. Germline V gives CDR1 SNHLY, CDR2 FYNNEI. The CDR3 loop spans 14 amino acids. The CDR3 region has the DNA TGTGCCAGCAGTCCTGGACTAGCGGGAGTCGAGCAGTACTTC. As protein: CASSPGLAGVEQYF.

This clone showed up just a few times. The gene calls are TRBV7-8 and TRBJ2-1; D gene ambiguous. From germline, CDR1 is SGHVS and CDR2 FQNEAQ. V was clipped by 1 base and J by 6 bases, with 10 bases between them. The CDR3 extends over 14 amino acids. CDR3: CASSLGVGPNEQFF. CDR3 nucleotides: TGTGCCAGCAGCTTAGGGGTCGGCCCCAATGAGCAGTTCTTC.

V is TRBV27 and J is TRBJ2-1; possible D gene TRBD2, 6 bases. The V gene lost 6 bases and the J gene lost 8 bases, with 20 bases spanning the gap. The CDR3 is made up of 15 amino acids. CDR1 is MNHEY and CDR2 is SMNVEV in the germline V gene (reference sequence). CDR3: CASSPRDPRRDEQFF. In DNA, the CDR3 is TGTGCCAGCAGCCCGCGGGACCCCCGAAGGGATGAGCAGTTCTTC.

This chain joins TRBV4-2 and TRBJ2-3; weak D call: TRBD2 (5 bases). This CDR3 is built from 17 residues. Trimming removed 0 bases at V and 4 bases at J, with 17 bases between. In germline, CDR1 is LGHNA, CDR2 YNFKEQ. This chain's CDR3 is CASSQDRRQDLADTQYF. As DNA, the CDR3 is TGTGCCAGCAGCCAAGATAGGAGGCAGGATCTGGCAGATACGCAGTATTTT.

The chain uses TRBV4-1 and TRBJ1-2; 7 positions agree with TRBD1. CDR1 MGHRA and CDR2 YSYEKL come from the germline V gene. The J segment lost 4 bases and the V segment lost 2 bases, leaving 4 bases of the junction unmatched. This CDR3 is built from 14 residues. As DNA, the CDR3 is TGCGCCAGCAGCCAAACAGGGGAAATCTATGGCTACACCTTC. Its protein product is CASSQTGEIYGYTF.

The chain links TRBV2 to TRBJ2-3; 8 bases are a match to TRBD2. The CDR3 sequence is 15 residues long. Per germline, CDR1 SNHLY and CDR2 FYNNEI. The J segment lost 1 base and the V segment lost 5 bases, leaving 5 bases of the junction unmatched. The CDR3 loop is CASSPMTSGTDTQYF. In DNA form, the CDR3 reads TGTGCCAGCAGTCCGATGACTAGCGGCACAGATACGCAGTATTTT.

J is TRBJ1-2 and V is TRBV4-1; 11 bases are shared with TRBD1. V lost 0 bases and J lost 8; bases outside the gene matches: 5. Germline V gene lookup returns CDR1 MGHRA and CDR2 YSYEKL. The CDR3 is 15 amino acids. The CDR3 protein is CASSQDWDRGYGYTF. In nucleotides, the CDR3 is TGCGCCAGCAGCCAAGACTGGGACAGGGGGTACGGCTACACCTTC.

The rearrangement joins TRBV6-6 to TRBJ1-2; perhaps TRBD1 as D (6 bases). With 6 bases removed from V and 7 bases from J, the gap between germline ends came to 18 bases. CDR1 and CDR2 (germline): MNHNY, SVGAGI (reference sequence). The CDR3 covers 14 residues. The CDR3 DNA is TGTGCCAGCAGCCCCCTTACAGGGTCGGCTGGCTACACCTTC. Its protein is CASSPLTGSAGYTF.

This clone occurred once. The chain has TRBV21-1 and TRBJ1-1; the table gives TRBD1 as D, unverified against the DNA. TRBV21-1 is a listed pseudogene. The CDR3 is made up of 13 amino acids. In DNA form, the CDR3 reads TGTGCCAGCAGCAATGGTCCAGGAACTGAAGCTTTCTTT. Translation gives CASSNGPGTEAFF.

Notes on this clone: Since a much larger clone is just one base distant, this may be a read error. This chain links TRBV6-1 with TRBJ2-7; no definite D call. The length of the CDR3 is 12 residues. Germline V gene sequence: CDR1 MNHNS, CDR2 SASEGT. Trimming removed 5 bases at V and 3 bases at J, with 8 bases between. The CDR3 sequence: CASSRDGYEQYF. In nucleotides, the CDR3 is TGTGCCAGCAGTCGTGACGGCTACGAGCAGTACTTC.

The CDR3 loop is CAIRPSSEGETQYF. In DNA, the CDR3 is TGTGCCATCCGCCCCTCCTCCGAGGGGGAGACCCAGTACTTC. V usage is TRBV10-3 and J usage is TRBJ2-5; either TRBD1 or TRBD2 may supply D (5 bases each). Between the trimmed V and J ends, which lost 8 bases and 5 bases, there was a span of 18 bases. This CDR3 has 14 residues. Germline V lookup: CDR1 ENHRY, CDR2 SYGVKD.

V is TRBV7-2 and J is TRBJ1-1; a weak D match, TRBD1 (5 bases). The V end was cut by 5 bases, the J end by 3 bases, with 13 bases between. This CDR3 contains 14 residues. CDR1 is SGHTA, CDR2 FQGNSA, per germline. CDR3 nucleotides: TGTGCCAGCAGCCGCAGGGTAAAGGACACTGAAGCTTTCTTT. Its translation: CASSRRVKDTEAFF.

About this clone itself: Other nucleotide sequences from this sample produce the same CDR3. The chain joins TRBV11-3 to TRBJ2-6; perhaps TRBD2 as D (5 bases). The CDR3 is 13 residues long. CDR1 is SGHNT, CDR2 YENEEA, per germline. V was pared by 4 bases and J by 4 bases, with 5 bases between. The CDR3, as DNA: TGTGCCAGCAGCTCGGGAGGGGCCAACGTCCTGACTTTC. Translating it yields CASSSGGANVLTF.

The chain has TRBV18 and TRBJ1-5; D remains ambiguous. Trimming removed 3 bases at V and 7 bases at J, with 13 bases between. The CDR3 contains 14 residues. Germline CDR1 is KGHSH and CDR2 is LQKENI. CDR3 sequence: CASSPRSQPQPQHF. CDR3 DNA: TGTGCCAGCTCACCCCGGAGCCAGCCCCAGCCCCAGCATTTT.

The V call is TRBV5-1, the J call TRBJ1-1; D is ambiguous. Trimming took 5 bases from V and 1 from J, leaving 12 bases between them. The CDR3 sequence is 14 residues long. In germline, CDR1 is SGHRS, CDR2 YFSETQ. The CDR3 DNA follows: TGCGCCAGCAGACCCACCACAGCGAACACTGAAGCTTTCTTT. Its protein is CASRPTTANTEAFF.

This clone was counted only a few times. This chain uses TRBV4-1 with TRBJ2-5; D ambiguous. Germline V lookup: CDR1 MGHRA, CDR2 YSYEKL. The CDR3 loop spans 14 amino acids. Trimming removed 2 bases from V and 5 bases from J, with 12 bases in between. CDR3 amino acids: CASSQLLGKETQYF. The CDR3 nucleotides are TGCGCCAGCAGCCAACTTTTAGGCAAGGAGACCCAGTACTTC.

The chain recombines TRBV5-4 with TRBJ2-5, with 13 bases that match TRBD2. The CDR3 has 16 amino acids. Germline trimming cut 4 bases from V and 4 bases from J; bases unmatched to any gene: 7. Germline lookup yields CDR1 SGHNT and CDR2 YYREEE (reference sequence). The chain's CDR3 is CASSIRTSGRPETQYF. For the CDR3, the DNA is TGTGCCAGCAGCATTAGGACTAGCGGGAGACCAGAGACCCAGTACTTC.

This clone was seen only a few times. J is TRBJ2-1 and V is TRBV2; TRBD2 aligns across 9 bases. J was trimmed by 9 bases and V by 6 bases; bases with no gene match: 15. Germline V gene sequence: CDR1 SNHLY, CDR2 FYNNEI. CDR3 length: 16 amino acids. The CDR3 DNA is TGTGCCAGCAGACTATCAGGGCAAGCTAGCGGGATTGAGCAGTTCTTC. Encoded protein: CASRLSGQASGIEQFF.